Following are 29 T cell receptor beta chains from one sample sequenced in a study of memory CD4+ T cells and cytomegalovirus serostatus. This table comes from immunoSEQ multiplex PCR, and its TCRdb copy is limited to in-frame clones, with some not included. This sample yields roughly 64,000 clones, of which 70% to 80% are seen a single time; about 1% belongs to the top ten. The sort gate was single viable CD3+CD4+CD8-CD45RO+ cells for memory CD4+ T cells. Sequenced input: memory CD4+ T cells from blood. The receptors were sampled from an adult in good health and CMV-seronegative.

The V call is TRBV19, the J call TRBJ1-5, with D possibly TRBD1 on 5 matching bases. The germline V and J ends were trimmed by 3 bases and 5 bases, with 11 bases remaining between them. The CDR3 totals 14 residues. Germline CDR1 is LNHDA and CDR2 is SQIVND (reference sequence). The DNA of the CDR3 is TGTGCCAGTAGTATCGGGGCGTCTGATCAGCCCCAGCATTTT. Protein: CASSIGASDQPQHF.

This clone has only one observation. V usage is TRBV28 and J usage is TRBJ1-3; D gene unclear. Germline V gives CDR1 MDHEN, CDR2 SYDVKM. The CDR3 runs 11 residues. Trimming took 7 bases from V and 10 from J, leaving 11 bases between them. The CDR3 region has the DNA TGTGCCAGCACCGGTTCATTAACCATATATTTT. This gives the protein CASTGSLTIYF.

This clone was counted a few times. The chain links TRBV7-9 to TRBJ1-4, with a weak D call TRBD1 (5 bases). Germline lookup yields CDR1 SEHNR and CDR2 FQNEAQ (reference sequence). CDR3 length equals 13 residues. V was pared by 5 bases and J by 9 bases, with 13 bases between. Here the CDR3 DNA reads TGTGCCAGCAGCGGAGTCCAGGGCCAAAAACTGTTTTTT. Its translation is CASSGVQGQKLFF.

The chain uses TRBV5-1 and TRBJ2-7, with D maybe TRBD1 (5 bases). CDR1 and CDR2 (germline): SGHRS, YFSETQ. V was cut by 3 bases and J by 2 bases, with 9 bases left in between. The CDR3 covers 13 residues. CDR3 DNA: TGCGCCAGCAGCTCAGGGATAGCCTACGAGCAGTACTTC. Residues: CASSSGIAYEQYF.

The gene calls are TRBV7-9 and TRBJ2-3; 9 bases match TRBD2. V dropped 3 bases and J dropped 0; count of bases not matched to a gene: 4. The CDR3 runs to 16 residues. Germline CDR1 and CDR2: SEHNR and FQNEAQ (reference sequence). DNA for the CDR3: TGTGCCAGCAGCTTCACTAGCGGGCCAAGCACAGATACGCAGTATTTT. It is translated as CASSFTSGPSTDTQYF.

This clone appeared a few times. The CDR3 region has the DNA TGCGCCAGCAGCTTGGGTACATCCAACTACGAGCAGTACTTC. It translates to CASSLGTSNYEQYF. The rearrangement links TRBV5-1 to TRBJ2-7, with D unclear. This CDR3 spans 14 amino acids. V dropped 0 bases and J dropped 3 bases, with 10 bases sitting between them. From germline, CDR1 is SGHRS and CDR2 YFSETQ.

This clone showed up just a few times. The gene calls are TRBV7-2 and TRBJ1-5, with D possibly matching TRBD1 (6 bases). The V and J ends lost 1 base and 2 bases respectively, with 15 bases between them. The CDR3 spans 17 residues. The germline gives CDR1 SGHTA, CDR2 FQGNSA. CDR3 in DNA: TGTGCCAGCAGCTTAGTTTTCGGGGGGCTTGGCAATCAGCCCCAGCATTTT. This encodes CASSLVFGGLGNQPQHF.

This rearrangement joins TRBV5-1 to TRBJ2-1, with D possibly matching TRBD1 (8 bases). Germline CDR1 reads SGHRS; CDR2 reads YFSETQ. The CDR3 runs to 15 residues. The V end lost 2 bases, the J end lost 4 bases, and 13 bases lay between the germline ends. Here the CDR3 reads CASSLTGGVYNEQFF. The CDR3 nucleotides read TGCGCCAGCAGCTTAACAGGGGGGGTGTACAATGAGCAGTTCTTC.

The rearrangement joins TRBV27 to TRBJ2-1, with D perhaps TRBD1 or TRBD2 (6 bases each). This CDR3 is built from 15 residues. Germline values: CDR1 MNHEY, CDR2 SMNVEV (reference sequence). Trimming removed 3 bases at V and 4 bases at J, with 13 bases between. The CDR3 loop reads CASSFGGPLYNEQFF. The CDR3 DNA reads TGTGCCAGCAGTTTTGGGGGGCCCCTTTACAATGAGCAGTTCTTC.

V is TRBV29-1 and J is TRBJ2-3; D remains ambiguous. V was pared by 1 base and J by 1 base, with 9 bases between. The germline V gene has CDR1 SQVTM and CDR2 ANQGSEA. CDR3 size: 14 residues. Here the CDR3 DNA reads TGCAGCGTTGAAGTGGAGTCCCGCACAGATACGCAGTATTTT. Its translation is CSVEVESRTDTQYF.

The rearrangement links TRBV10-2 to TRBJ1-1; 7 bases are a match to TRBD1. V gave up 6 bases and J gave up 8 bases; unmatched junction bases: 9. This CDR3 has 13 residues. Germline V gives CDR1 WSHSY, CDR2 SAAADI. CDR3 sequence: CASRPGQAQEAFF. The CDR3 DNA follows: TGCGCCAGCAGACCCGGACAGGCCCAAGAAGCTTTCTTT.

The V call is TRBV6-5, the J call TRBJ2-3; TRBD2 agrees at 7 bases. With 2 bases clipped from V and 3 bases from J, the junction kept 5 bases outside the gene matches. The CDR3 contains 15 residues. CDR1 is MNHEY and CDR2 is SVGAGI in the germline V gene. CDR3: CASSYPAGETDTQYF. In DNA, the CDR3 is TGTGCCAGCAGTTACCCGGCGGGGGAGACAGATACGCAGTATTTT.

This chain links TRBV7-9 with TRBJ2-1; D is ambiguous. V gave up 5 bases and J gave up 8 bases, with 7 bases separating them. The CDR3 loop spans 11 amino acids. CDR1 SEHNR and CDR2 FQNEAQ come from the germline V gene (reference sequence). CDR3 in DNA: TGTGCCAGCAGCCCATTATATGAGCAGTTCTTC. Amino acid sequence: CASSPLYEQFF.

The CDR3 is CASSPSSYSNQPQHF. In DNA, the CDR3 is TGTGCCAGCAGTCCTTCATCGTATAGCAATCAGCCCCAGCATTTT. The chain uses TRBV28 and TRBJ1-5; no definite D call. Per the germline V gene, CDR1 is MDHEN and CDR2 is SYDVKM. Trimming shortened V by 5 bases and J by 0 bases, and 11 bases separated the two germline ends. The CDR3 has 15 amino acids. Based on the CDR3 plus reference TRBV28 and TRBJ1-5, the full variable domain is DVKVTQSSRYLVKRTGEKVFLECVQDMDHENMFWYRQDPGLGLRLIYFSYDVKMKEKGDIPEGYSVSREKKERFSLILESASTNQTSMYLCASSPSSYSNQPQHFGDGTRLSIL.

A single count supports this clone. The chain combines TRBV5-1 with TRBJ2-2, with TRBD2 matching over 7 bases. The length of the CDR3 is 14 residues. Unmatched junction bases numbered 1, after V lost 5 bases and J lost 0 bases. CDR1 and CDR2 from the germline V gene are SGHRS and YFSETQ. This CDR3 reads CASRGGPNTGELFF. The CDR3 nucleotides are TGCGCCAGCAGGGGAGGGCCGAACACCGGGGAGCTGTTTTTT.

The chain couples TRBV12-2 to TRBJ2-7; the table's D call of TRBD2 was not tested on the DNA. TRBV12-2 has pseudogene status. The CDR3 totals 16 residues. This chain's CDR3 is CASRLGPERSSYEQYF. The CDR3 nucleotides are TGTGCAAGTCGCCTAGGACCAGAAAGGAGCTCCTACGAGCAGTACTTC.

This sequence joins TRBV7-2 and TRBJ2-7; D remains ambiguous. The CDR3 contains 12 residues. Trimming pared 6 bases from V and 2 bases from J, leaving 8 bases between. Germline V gives CDR1 SGHTA, CDR2 FQGNSA. The CDR3 loop is CASSPTAYEQYF. CDR3 sequence (DNA): TGTGCCAGCAGTCCGACTGCCTACGAGCAGTACTTC.

CDR3 DNA: TGTGCCAGCAGCATGGGACAGGGGAACACTGAAGCTTTCTTT. Its translation is CASSMGQGNTEAFF. This chain links TRBV11-3 with TRBJ1-1; 9 nucleotides agree with TRBD1. The CDR3 has 14 amino acids. Germline assignment: CDR1 SGHNT and CDR2 YENEEA. The V and J ends lost 5 bases and 1 base, in that order; junction bases with no gene match: 2.

There are a few counts of this clone. The chain carries TRBV25-1 and TRBJ2-3; D remains ambiguous. This CDR3 is built from 13 residues. Germline loops: CDR1 MGHDK, CDR2 SYGVNS. Trimming pared 1 base from V and 5 bases from J, leaving 7 bases between. CDR3 coding DNA: TGTGCCAGCAGTGAATGGGCTAAAGATACGCAGTATTTT. This translates into CASSEWAKDTQYF.

This chain connects TRBV29-1 to TRBJ2-3; 9 nucleotides agree with TRBD2. V dropped 1 base and J dropped 1; count of bases not matched to a gene: 12. Germline CDR1 and CDR2: SQVTM and ANQGSEA. This CDR3 has 18 residues. The CDR3 here is CSVEGTLAGLGRTDTQYF. As DNA, the CDR3 is TGCAGCGTTGAAGGAACCCTAGCGGGACTTGGGCGCACAGATACGCAGTATTTT.

The J gene is TRBJ2-7, the V gene TRBV7-3; D is perhaps TRBD1 (5 bases). The V gene's germline CDR1 is SGHTA and CDR2 FQGTGA. The length of the CDR3 is 13 residues. Between the trimmed V and J ends, which lost 5 bases and 10 bases, there was a span of 18 bases. CDR3 nucleotide sequence: TGTGCCAGCAGCCCCAACCGGCAGGGCGCCCAGTACTTC. Protein sequence: CASSPNRQGAQYF.

The chain links TRBV27 to TRBJ2-1; TRBD2 matches 9 bases. Germline-derived CDR1 and CDR2 are MNHEY and SMNVEV (reference sequence). V lost 4 bases and J lost 8; bases outside the gene matches: 9. The CDR3 is 15 residues long. CDR3 sequence reads: CASSWRTSAHDEQFF. CDR3 in DNA: TGTGCCAGCAGTTGGCGGACTAGCGCTCACGATGAGCAGTTCTTC.

V is TRBV30 and J is TRBJ2-5, with 10 bases aligning to TRBD2. Germline CDR1 reads GTSNPN; CDR2 reads SVGIG (reference sequence). The CDR3 consists of 15 residues. The trim removed 5 bases at V and 1 base at J, leaving 7 bases unmatched. The CDR3 DNA is TGTGCCTGGTCAAGGACTAGCGGAGTCCAAGAGACCCAGTACTTC. It specifies CAWSRTSGVQETQYF.

The J gene is TRBJ1-2, the V gene TRBV2, with TRBD1 as a possible D gene (6 bases). From germline, CDR1 is SNHLY and CDR2 FYNNEI. The V end lost 6 bases, the J end lost 4 bases, and 9 bases lay between the germline ends. This CDR3 spans 12 amino acids. The CDR3 here is CASSGQFYGYTF. CDR3 DNA sequence: TGTGCCAGCAGCGGACAGTTCTATGGCTACACCTTC.

The rearrangement links TRBV5-1 to TRBJ2-3; 7 nucleotides align to TRBD1. V lost 5 bases and J lost 0; bases outside the gene matches: 6. The germline gives CDR1 SGHRS, CDR2 YFSETQ. CDR3 length equals 15 residues. DNA for the CDR3: TGCGCCAGCAGGACTACAGGGGCTAGCACAGATACGCAGTATTTT. Translating it yields CASRTTGASTDTQYF.

J is TRBJ2-5 and V is TRBV9, with 7 bases aligning to TRBD1. V was pared by 4 bases and J by 9 bases, with 15 bases of the junction left unmatched. The CDR3 spans 15 residues. CDR1 is SGDLS, CDR2 YYNGEE, per germline. The CDR3 protein is CASSSEGARKDAQYF. CDR3 DNA: TGTGCCAGCAGCTCAGAGGGGGCCCGAAAGGATGCCCAGTACTTC.

The chain uses TRBV18 and TRBJ2-7; D unresolved. This CDR3 comprises 15 residues. Trimming cost V 4 bases and J 1 base, with 14 bases left between them. Looked up from germline, CDR1 is KGHSH and CDR2 is LQKENI. The CDR3 spells CASSQETWGSYEQYF. CDR3 sequence (DNA): TGTGCCAGCTCACAAGAAACCTGGGGTTCCTACGAGCAGTACTTC. Variable domain in full (rest from reference TRBV18 and TRBJ2-7): NAGVMQNPRHLVRRRGQEARLRCSPMKGHSHVYWYRQLPEEGLKFMVYLQKENIIDESGMPKERFSAEFPKEGPSILRIQQVVRGDSAAYFCASSQETWGSYEQYFGPGTRLTVT.

CDR3 sequence: CASSLTSQSYEQYF. The CDR3 bases are TGTGCCAGCTCACTGACTAGCCAATCCTACGAGCAGTACTTC. The rearrangement links TRBV18 to TRBJ2-7, with 7 bases lining up with TRBD2. Trimming at V came to 4 bases and at J to 1 base, leaving 4 bases not matched to a gene. This CDR3 has 14 amino acids. From germline, CDR1 is KGHSH and CDR2 LQKENI. Based on the CDR3 plus reference TRBV18 and TRBJ2-7, the full variable domain is NAGVMQNPRHLVRRRGQEARLRCSPMKGHSHVYWYRQLPEEGLKFMVYLQKENIIDESGMPKERFSAEFPKEGPSILRIQQVVRGDSAAYFCASSLTSQSYEQYFGPGTRLTVT.

V gene TRBV6-5 combines with J gene TRBJ1-2; 7 nucleotides align to TRBD1. With 6 bases clipped from V and 4 bases from J, the junction kept 11 bases outside the gene matches. In germline, CDR1 is MNHEY, CDR2 SVGAGI. The CDR3 contains 15 residues. CDR3 in amino acids: CASSPRHRGPYGYTF. CDR3 nucleotides: TGTGCCAGCAGCCCCCGGCACAGGGGTCCCTATGGCTACACCTTC.